This entry concerns a single TCR beta chain. 60 Vbeta and 13 Jbeta primers were used in PCR. The data were produced by immunoSEQ multiplex PCR, yet TCRdb's version contains in-frame clones alone and is incomplete. The sample holds about 170,000 clones, roughly four fifths seen once. This specimen comes from a study of cytomegalovirus exposure and HLA in healthy donors. The source material was PBMCs. This receptor was taken from a girl aged 10 to 17 in good health and CMV-seropositive.

The chain's CDR3 is CASSSRQGRMDYGYTF. Here the CDR3 DNA reads TGTGCCAGCAGCAGCAGACAGGGTCGGATGGACTATGGCTACACCTTC. The J gene is TRBJ1-2, the V gene TRBV7-9, with 7 bases aligning to TRBD1. Germline values: CDR1 SEHNR, CDR2 FQNEAQ (reference sequence). After removal of 5 bases from V and 3 bases from J, the junction contained 12 bases not matched to a gene. The CDR3 covers 16 residues.